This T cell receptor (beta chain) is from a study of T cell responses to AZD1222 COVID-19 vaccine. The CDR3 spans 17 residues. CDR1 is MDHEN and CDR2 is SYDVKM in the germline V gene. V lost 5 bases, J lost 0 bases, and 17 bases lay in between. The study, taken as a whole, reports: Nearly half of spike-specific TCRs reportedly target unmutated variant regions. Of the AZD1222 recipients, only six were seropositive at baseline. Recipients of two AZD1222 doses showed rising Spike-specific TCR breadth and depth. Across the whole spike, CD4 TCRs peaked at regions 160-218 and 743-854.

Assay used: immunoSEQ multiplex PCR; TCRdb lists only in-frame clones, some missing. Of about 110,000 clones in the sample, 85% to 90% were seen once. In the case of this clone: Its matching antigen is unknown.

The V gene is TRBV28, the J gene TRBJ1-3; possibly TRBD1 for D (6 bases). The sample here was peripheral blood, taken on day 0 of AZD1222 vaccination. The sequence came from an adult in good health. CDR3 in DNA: TGTGCCAGCAGTCCCCTCCGGACAGTACACTCTGGAAACACCATATATTTT. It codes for CASSPLRTVHSGNTIYF.